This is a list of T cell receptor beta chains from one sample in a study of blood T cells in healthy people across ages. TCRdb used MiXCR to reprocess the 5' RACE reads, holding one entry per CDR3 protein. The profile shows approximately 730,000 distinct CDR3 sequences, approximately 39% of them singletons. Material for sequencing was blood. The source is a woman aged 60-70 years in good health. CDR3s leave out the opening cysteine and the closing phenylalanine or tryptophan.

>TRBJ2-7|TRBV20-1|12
SATQPSGTYEQY
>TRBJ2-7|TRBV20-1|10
SASSGGYEQY
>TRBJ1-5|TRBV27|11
ASSVSGNQPQH
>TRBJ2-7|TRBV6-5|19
ASSSSLPGQGRIARGNEQY
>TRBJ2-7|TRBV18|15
ASSPPTGGNNSYEQY
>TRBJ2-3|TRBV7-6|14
ASSTGTSGTTDTQY
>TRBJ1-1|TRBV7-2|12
ASSRQGGSTEAF
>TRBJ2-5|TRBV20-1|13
SATRLAGGQETQY
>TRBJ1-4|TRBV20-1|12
SARDRQGIEKLF
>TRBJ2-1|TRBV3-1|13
ASSSSASSYNEQF
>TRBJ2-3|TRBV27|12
ASKHESGTDTQY
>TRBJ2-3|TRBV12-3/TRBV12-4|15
ASSLVRGPIGTDTQY
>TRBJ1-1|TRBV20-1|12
SAPGWGERTEAF
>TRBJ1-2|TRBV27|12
ASSFTGGDYGYT
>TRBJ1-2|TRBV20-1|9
SAPKGPSYT
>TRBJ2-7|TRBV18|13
ASSPSAAKAHEQY
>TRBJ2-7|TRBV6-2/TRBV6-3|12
ASIPTSGGYEQY
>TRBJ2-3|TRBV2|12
ASLDRGLTDTQY
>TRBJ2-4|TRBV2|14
ASSVGTELAKNIQY
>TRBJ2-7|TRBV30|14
AWSGLAGHTSYEQY
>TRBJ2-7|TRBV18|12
ASSPSGQPWEQY
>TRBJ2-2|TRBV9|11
ASSLRVTGELF